This entry lists 17 T cell receptor beta chains sequenced from one sample in a study of blood T cell repertoires in COVID-19. Clones were sequenced by immunoSEQ multiplex PCR, and TCRdb holds only the in-frame ones, with some missing. The profile shows 140,000 or so clones, approximately 84% of them singletons. What was sequenced was PBMCs or T cells enriched from blood (not recorded which). These receptors were collected from a woman in her fifties or sixties with acute COVID-19.

The J gene is TRBJ2-1, the V gene TRBV6-4; 13 positions match TRBD2. V dropped 3 bases and J dropped 1; count of bases not matched to a gene: 6. The CDR3 sequence is 18 residues long. CDR1 and CDR2 (germline): MRHNA, SNTAGT. The CDR3 nucleotides are TGTGCCAGCAGTGAAACCGGGACTAGCGGGAAGTCCTACAATGAGCAGTTCTTC. This sequence encodes CASSETGTSGKSYNEQFF.

V usage is TRBV28 and J usage is TRBJ1-2; D call uncertain. V lost 8 bases and J 7 bases, leaving 8 bases between the germline ends. The CDR3 spans 10 residues. Germline V CDR1 and CDR2: MDHEN, SYDVKM. The CDR3 spells CASGPLGYTF. CDR3 sequence (DNA): TGTGCCAGCGGCCCCCTTGGCTACACCTTC.

This rearrangement joins TRBV14 to TRBJ2-3, with 8 bases aligning to TRBD2. The CDR3 is made up of 21 amino acids. After removal of 4 bases from V and 5 bases from J, the junction contained 26 bases not matched to a gene. CDR1 is SGHDN, CDR2 FVKESK, per germline. The CDR3 DNA is TGTGCCAGCAGCCCGTTTCTTGGGCTAGCGGGCTCCAAATTCGTGGGAGATACGCAGTATTTT. It is translated as CASSPFLGLAGSKFVGDTQYF.

V and J are TRBV3-1 (or the pseudogene TRBV3-2) and TRBJ2-3; 11 bases line up with TRBD2. The CDR3 contains 17 residues. The ends lost 0 bases at V and 4 bases at J; junction bases unmatched: 6. The germline V gene encodes CDR1 LGHDT and CDR2 YNNKEL (reference sequence). This CDR3 is CASSQDKTSGIPDTQYF. The CDR3 DNA follows: TGTGCCAGCAGCCAAGATAAGACTAGCGGGATTCCAGATACGCAGTATTTT.

This clone showed up many times. V is TRBV24-1 and J is TRBJ1-6, with 8 bases identical to TRBD1. Germline V gene data show CDR1 as KGHDR and CDR2 as SFDVKD. The CDR3 length is 17 residues. The junction had 11 bases not matched to a gene; V was cut back by 1 base and J by 10 bases. CDR3 amino acids: CATSDLKAQGAGSPLHF. CDR3 coding DNA: TGTGCCACCAGTGATTTAAAGGCGCAGGGGGCTGGATCACCCCTCCACTTT.

The chain employs TRBV6-2 or TRBV6-3 and TRBJ2-3; 10 nucleotides line up with TRBD2. The ends lost 5 bases at V and 6 bases at J; junction bases unmatched: 8. Germline CDR1 is MNHEY and CDR2 is SVGEGT. The CDR3 runs to 15 residues. As DNA, the CDR3 is TGTGCCAGCAGTACCCTAGCGGGAGATCGGGATACGCAGTATTTT. Its translation is CASSTLAGDRDTQYF.

The rearrangement links TRBV12-3 or TRBV12-4 to TRBJ2-7, with a possible D match to TRBD1 (5 bases). The V end lost 3 bases, the J end lost 1 base, and 7 bases lay between the germline ends. The CDR3 sequence is 13 residues long. The CDR3, as DNA: TGTGCCAGCAGTTTGGCAGGGTCCTACGAGCAGTACTTC. Its translation is CASSLAGSYEQYF.

The V gene is TRBV6-5, the J gene TRBJ1-2; TRBD1 agrees at 8 bases. V lost 6 bases and J lost 5; bases outside the gene matches: 11. The CDR3 consists of 15 residues. CDR1 and CDR2 from the germline V gene are MNHEY and SVGAGI. The CDR3 DNA sequence: TGTGCCAGCAGCCTATCCGAGTGGACAGGGTATGGCTACACCTTC. This sequence encodes CASSLSEWTGYGYTF.

The chain combines TRBV6-1 with TRBJ1-6, with D possibly being TRBD1 (6 bases). The length of the CDR3 is 15 residues. Germline CDR1 is MNHNS and CDR2 is SASEGT. V lost 3 bases, J lost 5 bases, and 11 bases lay in between. CDR3 bases: TGTGCCAGCAGTGACAGGGGCCGGGATAATTCACCCCTCCACTTT. It codes for CASSDRGRDNSPLHF.

V gene TRBV27 combines with J gene TRBJ1-4; D is uncertain. This CDR3 is 17 amino acids long. Trimming removed 1 base at V and 3 bases at J, with 15 bases between. The germline CDR1 and CDR2 sequences are MNHEY and SMNVEV (reference sequence). The chain's CDR3 is CASSLLLPRKANEKLFF. In nucleotides, the CDR3 is TGTGCCAGCAGTTTATTACTACCACGCAAGGCTAATGAAAAACTGTTTTTT.

The chain recombines TRBV30 with TRBJ2-7; 8 bases agree with TRBD2. With 4 bases clipped from V and 10 bases from J, the junction kept 6 bases outside the gene matches. Germline V gene data show CDR1 as GTSNPN and CDR2 as SVGIG (reference sequence). The CDR3 totals 11 residues. The CDR3 bases are TGTGCCTGGAACACGGGAGGGCCTCAGTACTTC. Translated, it gives CAWNTGGPQYF.

The chain is built from TRBV6-5 and TRBJ1-4; the match to TRBD1 covers 10 bases. With 6 bases clipped from V and 7 bases from J, the junction kept 5 bases outside the gene matches. From germline, CDR1 is MNHEY and CDR2 SVGAGI. CDR3 length: 14 residues. The CDR3: CASRRRDRGEKLFF. As DNA, the CDR3 is TGTGCCAGCAGACGCCGGGACAGGGGTGAAAAACTGTTTTTT.

This rearrangement joins TRBV24-1 to TRBJ2-7; 10 bases align to TRBD2. The V gene's germline CDR1 is KGHDR and CDR2 SFDVKD. V gave up 4 bases and J gave up 2 bases; unmatched junction bases: 4. This CDR3 contains 15 residues. CDR3 nucleotides: TGTGCCACCAGTGACCGGACTAGCGGAACCTACGAGCAGTACTTC. Its translation: CATSDRTSGTYEQYF.

The J gene is TRBJ2-7, the V gene TRBV10-2, with D perhaps TRBD1 (7 bases). This CDR3 has 15 amino acids. V gave up 4 bases and J gave up 6 bases, with 19 bases separating them. Germline lookup yields CDR1 WSHSY and CDR2 SAAADI. This CDR3 reads CASSALRGASSEQYF. CDR3 sequence (DNA): TGCGCCAGCAGTGCCCTCAGGGGGGCGTCGAGCGAGCAGTACTTC.

The chain joins TRBV5-6 to TRBJ1-2; TRBD1 matches at 9 bases. There are 14 residues in the CDR3. V dropped 6 bases and J dropped 3; count of bases not matched to a gene: 6. Germline CDR1 is SGHDT and CDR2 is YYEEEE. The chain's CDR3 is CASTRTGEDYGYTF. Written as DNA, the CDR3 is TGTGCCAGCACCCGGACAGGGGAGGACTATGGCTACACCTTC.

The J gene is TRBJ2-7, the V gene TRBV29-1; 7 positions agree with TRBD2. In germline, CDR1 is SQVTM, CDR2 ANQGSEA. The trim removed 6 bases at V and 2 bases at J, leaving 7 bases unmatched. The CDR3 extends over 13 amino acids. The CDR3 protein is CSVTAGRAYEQYF. DNA for the CDR3: TGCAGCGTGACAGCGGGAAGGGCCTACGAGCAGTACTTC.

This clone was recorded a few times. The rearrangement links TRBV27 to TRBJ1-2; 9 bases map to TRBD1. CDR1 and CDR2 from the germline V gene are MNHEY and SMNVEV (reference sequence). The CDR3 spans 17 residues. Unmatched junction bases numbered 15, after V lost 6 bases and J lost 4 bases. CDR3 nucleotide sequence: TGTGCCAGCAGCGACCGGGACAGGGCCCGCCTGGGCTATGGCTACACCTTC. Amino acids: CASSDRDRARLGYGYTF.